These 10 T cell receptor beta chains came from one sample sequenced in a study of identical twins. TCRdb re-called the 5' RACE reads through MiXCR, storing one row per CDR3 protein. Of hundreds of thousands of distinct CDR3 sequences listed, less than 10% are singletons. This sample also appeared in a second study, on yellow fever vaccine responses in identical twins.

Input material: PBMCs. The receptors were gathered from a woman aged 18-29 years in good health.

This clonotype has only a few counts. The chain couples TRBV2 to TRBJ2-2; D uncertain. Germline CDR1 SNHLY, CDR2 FYNNEI. V was trimmed by 1 base and J by 11 bases, leaving 8 bases between them. CDR3 size: 12 residues. The CDR3 DNA reads TGTGCCAGCAGTGAAGGCCCCCGAGAGCTGTTTTTT. It is translated as CASSEGPRELFF.

The sample holds a few counts of this clonotype. V is TRBV10-2 and J is TRBJ2-7; 10 bases map to TRBD1. Per germline, CDR1 WSHSY and CDR2 SAAADI. Trimming at V came to 6 bases and at J to 1 base, leaving 6 bases not matched to a gene. The CDR3 runs to 15 residues. In DNA, the CDR3 is TGCGCCAGCAGGGACAGGGGGAGAGGGTCCTACGAGCAGTACTTC. Translation: CASRDRGRGSYEQYF.

This clonotype was detected many times. The rearrangement uses TRBV12-3 or TRBV12-4 and TRBJ2-1; TRBD1 matches at 8 bases. The CDR3 totals 11 residues. With V trimmed by 6 bases and J by 14 bases, 6 bases remained unmatched. CDR3 sequence (DNA): TGTGCCAGCAGGTACGAGGGACAGGAGTTCTTC. As protein: CASRYEGQEFF.

The J gene is TRBJ2-7, the V gene TRBV5-1; no clear D. In germline, CDR1 is SGHRS, CDR2 YFSETQ. The CDR3 covers 14 residues. Trimming pared 4 bases from V and 6 bases from J, leaving 17 bases between. The CDR3 DNA reads TGCGCCAGCAGCCCGGACCCAGAACTGGGCGAGCAGTACTTC. Its protein product is CASSPDPELGEQYF.

V usage is TRBV3-1 and J usage is TRBJ2-3; TRBD1 matches 7 bases. In germline, CDR1 is LGHDT, CDR2 YNNKEL (reference sequence). V shed 5 bases, J shed 4 bases, and the junction held 9 bases outside the gene matches. The length of the CDR3 is 15 residues. CDR3 nucleotide sequence: TGTGCCAGCAGCAACGGACAGGTCGGCGCAGATACGCAGTATTTT. It yields the protein CASSNGQVGADTQYF.

The chain employs TRBV30 and TRBJ2-2; D may match TRBD1 or TRBD2 (6 bases each). Germline V lookup: CDR1 GTSNPN, CDR2 SVGIG (reference sequence). V dropped 8 bases and J dropped 1 base, with 14 bases sitting between them. The CDR3 totals 14 residues. DNA for the CDR3: TGTGCCCTACTGAAGGGGGGGAACACCGGGGAGCTGTTTTTT. It translates to CALLKGGNTGELFF.

The chain is built from TRBV6-2 or TRBV6-3 and TRBJ2-5, with 7 nucleotides matching TRBD2. The CDR3 is made up of 15 amino acids. Germline lookup yields CDR1 MNHEY and CDR2 SVGEGT. J was trimmed by 3 bases and V by 6 bases; bases with no gene match: 10. CDR3 DNA: TGTGCCAGCAGCGACGCGCCTAGCGGAAAAGAGACCCAGTACTTC. This translates into CASSDAPSGKETQYF.

This clonotype has more than one count but fewer than ten. The rearrangement links TRBV12-2 to TRBJ2-7; TRBD1 reflects the table's D call only, with no check against the DNA. TRBV12-2 is assigned pseudogene status. The CDR3 is made up of 16 amino acids. The CDR3 is CASPPCGTQAHYEQYF. For the CDR3, the DNA is TGTGCAAGTCCCCCCTGTGGGACACAGGCTCACTACGAGCAGTACTTC.

This clonotype was seen repeatedly, ten times or more. The gene calls are TRBV3-1 and TRBJ2-7; 8 nucleotides line up with TRBD2. Per germline, CDR1 LGHDT and CDR2 YNNKEL (reference sequence). V trimming: 1 base; J trimming: 5 bases; junction bases outside the gene matches: 7. The CDR3 sequence is 15 residues long. The CDR3, as DNA: TGTGCCAGCAGCCAAGCCGCCGGGGGGGGAAACGAGCAGTACTTC. This gives the protein CASSQAAGGGNEQYF.

This chain links TRBV20-1 with TRBJ1-1; D not resolved. The germline gives CDR1 DFQATT, CDR2 SNEGSKA (reference sequence). Deletions cut 4 bases from V and 4 bases from J, with 10 bases between. The CDR3 length is 12 residues. The CDR3 bases are TGCAGTGCTACCCTTGGGAGCACTGAAGCTTTCTTT. It codes for CSATLGSTEAFF.